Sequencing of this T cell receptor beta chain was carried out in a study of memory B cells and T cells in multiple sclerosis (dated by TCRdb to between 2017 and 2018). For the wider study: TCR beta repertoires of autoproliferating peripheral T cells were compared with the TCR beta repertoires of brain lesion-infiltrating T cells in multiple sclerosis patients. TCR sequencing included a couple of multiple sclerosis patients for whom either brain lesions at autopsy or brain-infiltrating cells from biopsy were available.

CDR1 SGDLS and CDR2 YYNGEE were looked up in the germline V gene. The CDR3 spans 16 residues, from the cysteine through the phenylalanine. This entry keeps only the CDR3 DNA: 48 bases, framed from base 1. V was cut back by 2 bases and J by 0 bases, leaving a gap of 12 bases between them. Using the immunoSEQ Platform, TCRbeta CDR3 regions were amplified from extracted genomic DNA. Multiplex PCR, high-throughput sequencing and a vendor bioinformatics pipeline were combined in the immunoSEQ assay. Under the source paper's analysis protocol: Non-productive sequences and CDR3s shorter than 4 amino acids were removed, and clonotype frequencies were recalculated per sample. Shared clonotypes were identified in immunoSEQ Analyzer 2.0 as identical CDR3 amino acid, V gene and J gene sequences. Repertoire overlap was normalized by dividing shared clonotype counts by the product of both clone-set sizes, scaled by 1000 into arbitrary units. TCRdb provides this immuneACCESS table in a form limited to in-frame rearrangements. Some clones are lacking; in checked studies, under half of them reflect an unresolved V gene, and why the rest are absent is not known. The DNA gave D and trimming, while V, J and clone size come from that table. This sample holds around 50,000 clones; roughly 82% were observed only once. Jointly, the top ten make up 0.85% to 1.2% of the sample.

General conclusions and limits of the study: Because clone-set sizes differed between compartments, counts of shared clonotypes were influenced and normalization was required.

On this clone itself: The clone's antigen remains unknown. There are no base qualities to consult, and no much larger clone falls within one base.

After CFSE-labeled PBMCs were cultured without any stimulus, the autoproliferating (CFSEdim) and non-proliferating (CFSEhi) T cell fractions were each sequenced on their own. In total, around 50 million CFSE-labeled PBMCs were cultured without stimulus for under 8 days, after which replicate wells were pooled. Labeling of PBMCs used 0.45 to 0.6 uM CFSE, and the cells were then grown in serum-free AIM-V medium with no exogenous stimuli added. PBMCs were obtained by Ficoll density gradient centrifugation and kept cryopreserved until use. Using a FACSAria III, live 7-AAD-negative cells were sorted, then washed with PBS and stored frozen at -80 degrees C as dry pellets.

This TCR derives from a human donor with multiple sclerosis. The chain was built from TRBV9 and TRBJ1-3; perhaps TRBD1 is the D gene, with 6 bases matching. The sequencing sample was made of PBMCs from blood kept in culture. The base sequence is TGTGCCAGCAGCGTTACAGGGTCCAGCTCTGGAAACACCATATATTTT. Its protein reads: CASSVTGSSSGNTIYF.